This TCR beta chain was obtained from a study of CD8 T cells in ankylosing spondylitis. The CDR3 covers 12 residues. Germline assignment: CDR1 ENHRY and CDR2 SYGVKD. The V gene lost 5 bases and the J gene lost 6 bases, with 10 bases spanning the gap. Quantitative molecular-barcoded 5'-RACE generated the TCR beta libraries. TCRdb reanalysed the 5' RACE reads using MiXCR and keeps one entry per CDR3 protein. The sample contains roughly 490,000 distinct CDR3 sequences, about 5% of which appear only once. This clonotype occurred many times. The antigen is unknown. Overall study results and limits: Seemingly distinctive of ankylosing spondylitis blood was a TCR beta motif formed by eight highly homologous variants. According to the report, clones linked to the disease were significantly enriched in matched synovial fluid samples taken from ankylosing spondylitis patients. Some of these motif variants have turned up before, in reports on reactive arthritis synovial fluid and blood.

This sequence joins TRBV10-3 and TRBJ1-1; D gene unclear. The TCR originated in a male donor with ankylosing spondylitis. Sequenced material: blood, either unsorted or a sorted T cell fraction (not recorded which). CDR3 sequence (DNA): TGTGCCATCAGTCCAGCAGGCGCTGAAGCTTTCTTT. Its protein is CAISPAGAEAFF.